This record looks at one TCR beta chain sequence and its context. The table lists this clone with a few counts. Its antigen remains unidentified. No per-base quality is available; no much larger clone lies one base away. The cohort comprised several hundred healthy bone marrow donors. All cohort members were sampled while nominally healthy, although unrecorded immune exposures were likely present. The donor was CMV seropositive and was included in the group of 290 or so seropositive cohort members. Each donor provided a peripheral blood sample, and peripheral blood mononuclear cells were used for TCR beta sequencing. The Qiagen DNeasy Blood Extraction Kit was used to extract genomic DNA from the blood cell samples. Based on the germline V gene (reference sequence), the CDR1 and CDR2 sequences are SEHNR and FQNEAQ. The CDR3 runs 15 amino acids, cysteine and phenylalanine included. The kept DNA is CDR3 alone, 45 bases in frame from the first base. V lost 5 bases and J lost 4 bases; the stretch between them is 15 bases long.

These data come from a study of cytomegalovirus exposure and HLA in healthy donors (dated by TCRdb to about 2017). At the level of the whole study: According to an earlier analysis of a few hundred of the donors, about 190 million T cells yielded approximately 120 million unique TCR beta sequences and about 300 Gb of sequence data. About 330 gigabases of sequencing data and around 85 million unique TCR sequences made up an early release that covered approximately 700 HLA-typed donors. Of the approximately 400 genotyped donors, approximately 83% fell in the genetic ancestry cluster associated with self-reported Caucasian donors. The study was designed to test whether signatures of past pathogen exposure could be identified by cataloging public T cell receptors. The T cell repertoires of under 750 subjects were profiled by immunosequencing and related to cytomegalovirus serostatus. A separate validation cohort of over 95 different subjects was used in addition to the approximately 670-subject first cohort. To predict cytomegalovirus infection status, the study combined high-throughput TCR immunosequencing, statistical association of individual TCRs with disease status, and machine learning. A later analysis re-examined previously published TCR beta repertoires from hundreds of donors and added high-resolution HLA genotyping to investigate patterns of TCR occurrence. In the later analysis, no new phenotypic data were used to find candidate immune exposures; instead, reliance was placed on TCR beta sequences and their occurrence across donors. An earlier analysis of 450 to 750 of the donors used high-throughput TCR beta sequencing to judge whether each TCR beta V gene segment behaved as functional or pseudogenic. Alongside the repertoire data, information on donor age, sex, ethnicity and CMV serostatus was compiled. In a later genetic analysis, genome-wide SNP genotypes for about three fifths of the roughly 670 donors were used, and that subset was treated as a discovery cohort. Every repertoire in the discovery cohort had been generated on one and the same sequencing platform. Class I and class II HLA loci were covered by the typing at four-digit resolution. The number of donors typed differed by locus, with roughly 629-640 for A, B, C, DRB1 and DQB1, 522 for DQA1, 600 to 610 for DPA1, and 400 to 490 for DPB1. A handful of DR-DQ haplotypes were handled as single units for association and clustering because linkage in the cohort was strong. Across 398 genotyped donors of the cohort, an average of about 200,000 unique TCR beta nucleotide sequences per donor were sequenced, and around 19% of those sequences were non-productive.

Points the paper makes about the study in general: Because HLA typing was missing for some donors at each locus, association tests included only the typed subset. Cytomegalovirus status was reported to be diagnosed by the classifier with high specificity and sensitivity in both the original and validation cohorts. Most TCR sequences were seen in very few donors, while some public TCRs were found in many individuals. Because counts were too low, roughly 18 rarely observed V segments, including chromosome 9 orphons, were left out of the earlier analysis of some 600 of the donors. Sequencing depth was assumed to be roughly uniform across donors in the presence/absence analyses, though that assumption may not hold. When HLA alleles, especially DR and DQ, strongly co-occurred, TCR associations were difficult to assign to individual alleles. An association between a missense DCLRE1C variant and V-gene and J-gene trimming of TCR beta chains was found in a later genetic analysis and replicated in an independent cohort. For the cohort, immune exposure information was limited to CMV serostatus. A further reported finding was that TCR beta sequences accurately predicted the HLA-A and HLA-B alleles for most subjects in the first cohort. It was suggested by the authors that the approach could potentially be generalized to other disease states and immunological phenotypes. In a later analysis, most CMV-associated TCR beta chains were found to appear HLA-restricted, with HLA associations seemingly driven largely by CMV exposure. This cohort had only TCR beta chains sequenced, and the lack of alpha or paired-chain data limited which features could be detected. A group of highly shared sequence variants was considered likely to be a technical artifact of the sequencing pipeline. According to a later analysis, parvovirus B19, influenza, CMV and Epstein-Barr virus appeared linked to several top co-occurrence clusters. The study gave a list of 150 to 200 TCR beta chains associated with cytomegalovirus. At a false discovery rate of 0.05, a later analysis linked under 20,000 TCR beta sequences to specific HLA alleles. In vitro tests confirmed that a few of the cytomegalovirus-associated TCR beta chains recognize cytomegalovirus antigens. A later analysis found that HLA-associated TCR beta chains were more clonally expanded and had lower generation probabilities than equally common non-associated chains. Some IMGT-functional V segments, including TRBV6-2 and TRBV6-3, could not be distinguished by the 87-base-pair reads and were therefore excluded. In an earlier analysis of more than 450 of the donors, most TCR beta V segments were observed in productive rearrangements about 90% or about 30% of the time, broadly matching IMGT annotations. According to a later genetic analysis, donors in an Asian-associated ancestry cluster had fewer N-insertions in productive TCRs than the approximately 630-donor mean. Linkage disequilibrium might explain the correlated functional status among segregating V segments, but an unknown experimental factor could not be excluded. In a later analysis, TCR association rates were found to vary across HLA loci, with the most associated TCRs seen for DRB1 alleles and the fewest for HLA-C alleles.

The library came from the immunoSEQ multiplex PCR assay. The multiplex PCR relied on a mix of 60 forward primers for TCR Vbeta segments and 13 reverse primers for TCR Jbeta segments. A multiplex PCR assay on genomic DNA amplified the CDR3 region of rearranged TCR beta genes. The amplified TCR beta libraries were sequenced on the Illumina HiSeq System as 87-base-pair reads. The authors' analysis ran thus. In a later analysis, some 80 million unique TCR beta chains were counted across the 690 or so repertoires, and roughly 11 million of these chains were shared by at least two donors. Raw reads were error-corrected and collapsed into unique sequences by a nearest-neighbor algorithm in which closely related sequences were merged to remove PCR and sequencing errors. Alignment of CDR3 sequences to IMGT reference sequences was used to assign V, D and J gene segments. For a sequence to be retained, at least a six-nucleotide match to both a V gene segment and a J gene segment was required. A rearrangement counted as productive if the CDR3 had no stop codons and remained in frame with V and J, and every other rearrangement counted as non-productive. CDR3 was defined by IMGT convention, running from the second conserved V-encoded cysteine to the conserved J-encoded phenylalanine. Sequences without an unambiguous match to a single V gene segment were excluded from the earlier analysis of 587 of the donors. An earlier analysis of around 600 of the donors classified V segments as functional when productive rearrangements were above 56.7% and as segregating when the standard deviation between donors was above 5%. A statistical classification framework was built to diagnose cytomegalovirus status from the catalog of TCR beta chain sequences. In a later analysis, V and J genes were assigned by comparing TCR nucleotide sequences against IMGT/GENE-DB human TR gene sequences. A later analysis assigned CDR3 sequences and most-parsimonious VDJ recombination scenarios with the TCRdist pipeline. In a later analysis, every TCR beta chain was defined by the combination of its CDR3 amino acid sequence and its V-gene family, and reads without a unique V-gene family were dropped. In a later analysis, 550 to 650 highly shared, low-generation-probability nucleotide sequences were removed to address suspected cross-contamination and a sequencing artifact. A later analysis calculated a clonal expansion index for each public chain from normalized within-repertoire ranks of inferred template counts. In a later analysis, generation probabilities were computed using a VDJ recombination model fitted to out-of-frame rearrangements, and the results were checked against IGoR. Hypergeometric tests were used in a later analysis to score TCR-TCR, TCR-HLA and TCR-CMV co-occurrence, with a repertoire-size bias correction applied to the TCR pairs. A later analysis estimated false discovery rates by permuting HLA or CMV assignments 20 times. In a later analysis, co-occurring TCRs were grouped with DBSCAN, and TCRdist sequence similarity was added when clustering was performed within HLA-allele-positive subsets. Repertoires with fewer than 30,000 or more than 120,000 public chains, plus five repertoires with anomalous nucleotide sharing, were excluded from co-occurrence clustering. TCRdb carries this immuneACCESS record with in-frame sequences only. Its versions omit some clonotypes, under half of them owing to an unresolved V gene in the studies checked, with the rest unexplained. V, J and clone size were drawn from that table, and D and trimming were deduced from the DNA. The table for this sample lists roughly 80,000 clones; roughly two thirds of them were counted only once. Approximately 7% of the sample belongs to the ten largest clones.

Sequenced sample: PBMCs. The V gene is TRBV7-9 and the J gene is TRBJ1-3; perhaps TRBD1 is the D gene, with 6 bases matching. The clonotype originates from a woman between 50 and 59 years old in good health and CMV-seropositive. The nucleotides are TGTGCCAGCAGCAAACAACAGGGAATCGGAAACACCATATATTTT. This codes for CASSKQQGIGNTIYF.